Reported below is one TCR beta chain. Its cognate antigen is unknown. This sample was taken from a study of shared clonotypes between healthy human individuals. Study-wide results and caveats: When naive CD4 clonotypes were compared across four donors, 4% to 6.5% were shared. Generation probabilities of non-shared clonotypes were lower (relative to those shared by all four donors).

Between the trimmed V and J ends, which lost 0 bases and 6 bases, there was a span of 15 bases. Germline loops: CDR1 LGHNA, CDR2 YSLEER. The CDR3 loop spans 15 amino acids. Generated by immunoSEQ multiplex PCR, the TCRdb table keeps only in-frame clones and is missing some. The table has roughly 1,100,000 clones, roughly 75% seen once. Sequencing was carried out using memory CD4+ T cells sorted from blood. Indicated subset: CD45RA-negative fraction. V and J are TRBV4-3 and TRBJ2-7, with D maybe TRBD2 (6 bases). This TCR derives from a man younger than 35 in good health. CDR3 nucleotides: TGCGCCAGCAGCCAAGATTGGACAAACGGGGGCGAGCAGTACTTC. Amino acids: CASSQDWTNGGEQYF.